Listed below are T cell receptor beta chains from one sample, sequenced in a study of T cells after posttransplantation cyclophosphamide. TCRdb's copy holds only in-frame clones and misses some; the assay was immunoSEQ multiplex PCR. Observed in the sample are around 35,000 clones, none of them singletons. Sequencing was done on a sample of PBMCs. The receptors stem from a girl aged 10 to 17 in good health, CMV-negative, and a related stem cell transplant donor. CDR3s include the opening cysteine and the closing phenylalanine or tryptophan. D genes are given only for firm matches. Not every row has a clone size; where given, it reads once, few, many or a size class.

>.|TRBJ1-3|many|TRBV5-5
CATNSGNTIYF
TGTGCCACCAACTCTGGAAACACCATATATTTT
>TRBD1|TRBJ1-2|.|TRBV6-4
CASSATSGTGISYGYTF
TGTGCCAGCAGTGCCACCTCCGGGACAGGGATATCATATGGCTACACCTTC
>.|TRBJ2-3|many|TRBV7-3
CASSLTALDTDTQYF
TGTGCCAGCAGCTTAACCGCACTTGATACAGATACGCAGTATTTT
>.|TRBJ1-1|many|TRBV6-1
CASSQGGNTEAFF
TGTGCCAGCAGCCAAGGAGGGAACACTGAAGCTTTCTTT
>TRBD1|TRBJ1-6|many|TRBV14
CASSQWTGGYNSPLHF
TGTGCCAGCAGCCAATGGACAGGGGGCTATAATTCACCCCTCCACTTT
>TRBD2|TRBJ2-5|many|TRBV9
CASSVVGAGGGVQETQYF
TGTGCCAGCAGCGTAGTGGGAGCTGGCGGGGGAGTACAAGAGACCCAGTACTTC
>.|TRBJ1-1|.|TRBV6-5
CASSYYRTNTEAFF
TGTGCCAGCAGTTACTACAGAACGAACACTGAAGCTTTCTTT
>.|TRBJ2-5|many|TRBV9
CASSERVGETQYF
TGTGCCAGCAGCGAGAGGGTAGGAGAGACCCAGTACTTC
>.|TRBJ2-7|.|TRBV18
CASSRTGYSYEQYF
TGTGCCAGCTCGCGAACAGGATACTCCTACGAGCAGTACTTC
>TRBD1|TRBJ2-1|many|TRBV7-3
CASSSRQGSRFQVSYNEQFF
TGTGCCAGCAGCTCTAGACAGGGGTCTAGGTTCCAAGTATCCTACAATGAGCAGTTCTTC
>.|TRBJ2-7|many|TRBV11-2
CASSLPYEQYF
TGTGCCAGCAGCCTACCCTACGAGCAGTACTTC
>.|TRBJ1-1|many|TRBV6-5
CASRRTLNTEAFF
TGTGCCAGCAGACGTACACTGAACACTGAAGCTTTCTTT
>TRBD2|TRBJ2-1|few|TRBV15
CATSREASGNNEQFF
TGTGCCACCAGCAGAGAGGCTAGCGGGAACAATGAGCAGTTCTTC
>TRBD1|TRBJ1-1|.|TRBV27
CASSWTGGTEAFF
TGTGCCAGCAGTTGGACAGGGGGCACTGAAGCTTTCTTT
>.|TRBJ1-5|few|TRBV7-2
CASSLESGGNQPQHF
TGTGCCAGCAGCTTAGAATCAGGGGGCAATCAGCCCCAGCATTTT
>.|TRBJ1-2|many|TRBV7-6
CARPGGVLVNYGYTF
TGTGCCAGGCCGGGGGGCGTTTTAGTTAACTATGGCTACACCTTC
>TRBD2|TRBJ2-4|many|TRBV13
CASSNLAGVLSGSKNIQYF
TGTGCCAGCAGCAACCTAGCGGGAGTTCTTAGTGGGTCCAAAAACATTCAGTACTTC
>TRBD2|TRBJ2-7|.|TRBV5-4
CASERGAAGEQYF
TGTGCCAGCGAGCGGGGGGCGGCCGGCGAGCAGTACTTC
>.|TRBJ2-7|few|TRBV11-2
CASSLGPTGLRNEQYF
TGTGCCAGCAGCTTAGGTCCCACAGGCCTAAGGAACGAGCAGTACTTC
>.|TRBJ1-4|many|TRBV2
CASSEEQEPNEKLFF
TGTGCCAGCAGTGAAGAACAGGAACCTAATGAAAAACTGTTTTTT
>TRBD1|TRBJ2-5|many|TRBV4-1
CASSYDGTGNSQSETQYF
TGCGCCAGCAGCTATGATGGGACAGGGAACTCCCAGTCGGAGACCCAGTACTTC
>.|TRBJ2-3|few|TRBV7-2
CASSLAFERSTDTQYF
TGTGCCAGCAGCTTAGCGTTCGAGCGGAGCACAGATACGCAGTATTTT
>TRBD1|TRBJ1-2|many|TRBV5-1
CASSSRTGVVEGYTF
TGCGCCAGCAGCTCCAGGACAGGGGTCGTGGAGGGCTACACCTTC
>.|TRBJ2-5|.|TRBV6-5
CASFDRESETQYF
TGTGCCAGCTTCGATCGGGAGAGCGAGACCCAGTACTTC
>TRBD2|TRBJ2-3|.|TRBV30
CAWSVTGTSPDTQYF
TGTGCCTGGAGTGTCACCGGGACTAGCCCAGATACGCAGTATTTT
>.|TRBJ2-4|many|TRBV7-9
CASSLSLAKNIQYF
TGTGCCAGCAGCTTGTCATTAGCCAAAAACATTCAGTACTTC
>TRBD2|TRBJ2-3|.|TRBV6-1
CAIREGDTQYF
TGTGCCATCAGGGAGGGGGATACGCAGTATTTT
>TRBD1|TRBJ2-5|.|TRBV25-1
CASSESRTGQETQYF
TGTGCCAGCAGTGAATCTCGGACAGGGCAAGAGACCCAGTACTTC
>.|TRBJ2-3|many|TRBV4-2
CASMSELTSTDTQYF
TGTGCCAGCATGTCTGAACTTACTAGCACAGATACGCAGTATTTT
>TRBD1|TRBJ1-6|.|TRBV9
CASSGWTGDFSPLHF
TGTGCCAGCAGCGGGTGGACAGGGGACTTTTCACCCCTCCACTTT
>TRBD1|TRBJ1-5|many|TRBV10-1
CASSTGIGQPQHF
TGCGCCAGCTCGACAGGGATAGGACAGCCCCAGCATTTT
>.|TRBJ2-7|many|TRBV6-6
CASSRVVYEQYF
TGTGCCAGCAGTCGGGTTGTATACGAGCAGTACTTC
>.|TRBJ2-1|many|TRBV20-1
CSAVKFSEQFF
TGCAGTGCTGTAAAGTTTAGCGAGCAGTTCTTC
>TRBD1|TRBJ2-5|few|TRBV9
CASSVSGTGKETQYF
TGTGCCAGCAGCGTATCGGGGACAGGGAAAGAGACCCAGTACTTC
>.|TRBJ2-2|medium-sized|TRBV6-1
CASRHTGWGTGELFF
TGTGCCAGCAGACATACAGGGTGGGGCACCGGGGAGCTGTTTTTT
>.|TRBJ1-3|many|TRBV11-2
CASSLIRRRRGNTIYF
TGTGCCAGCAGCTTAATCAGGCGGAGGCGGGGAAACACCATATATTTT
>TRBD1|TRBJ1-2|few|TRBV18
CASSLDRVGYTF
TGTGCCAGCTCACTCGACAGGGTCGGCTACACCTTC
>TRBD2|TRBJ2-3|few|TRBV6-4
CASSDTGTSGADTQYF
TGTGCCAGCAGTGACACGGGGACTAGCGGAGCAGATACGCAGTATTTT
>.|TRBJ1-5|many|TRBV5-6
CASSLRRNSNQPQHF
TGTGCCAGCAGCTTGAGGAGAAATAGCAATCAGCCCCAGCATTTT
>.|TRBJ1-1|.|TRBV28
CASSFDRNTEAFF
TGTGCCAGCAGTTTTGACAGGAACACTGAAGCTTTCTTT
>TRBD1|TRBJ1-2|many|TRBV15
CATSIPAEQGNYGYTF
TGTGCCACCAGCATCCCCGCCGAACAGGGGAACTATGGCTACACCTTC